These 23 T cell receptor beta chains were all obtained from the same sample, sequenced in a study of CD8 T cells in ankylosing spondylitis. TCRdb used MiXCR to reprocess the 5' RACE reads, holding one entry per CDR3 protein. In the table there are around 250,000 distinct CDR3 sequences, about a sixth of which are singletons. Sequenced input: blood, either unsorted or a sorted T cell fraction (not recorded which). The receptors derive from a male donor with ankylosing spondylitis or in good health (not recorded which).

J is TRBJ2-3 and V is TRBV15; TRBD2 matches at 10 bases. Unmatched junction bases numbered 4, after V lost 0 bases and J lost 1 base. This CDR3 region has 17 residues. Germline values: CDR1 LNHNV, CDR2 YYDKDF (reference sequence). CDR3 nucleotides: TGTGCCACCAGCAGAGATGAGCTAGCGGGAGGCACAGATACGCAGTATTTT. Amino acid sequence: CATSRDELAGGTDTQYF.

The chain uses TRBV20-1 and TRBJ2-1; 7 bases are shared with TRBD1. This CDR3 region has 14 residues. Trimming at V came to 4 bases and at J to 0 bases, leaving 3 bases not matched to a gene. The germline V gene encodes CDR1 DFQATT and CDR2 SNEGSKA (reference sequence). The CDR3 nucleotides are TGCAGTGCTAACCGGGACAGCTCCTACAATGAGCAGTTCTTC. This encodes CSANRDSSYNEQFF.

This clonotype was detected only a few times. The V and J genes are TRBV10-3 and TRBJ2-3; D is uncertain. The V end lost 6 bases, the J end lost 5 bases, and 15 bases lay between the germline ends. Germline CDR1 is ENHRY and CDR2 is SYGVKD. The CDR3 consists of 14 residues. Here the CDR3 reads CAIRMELAQDTQYF. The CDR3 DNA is TGTGCCATCAGGATGGAACTGGCACAAGATACGCAGTATTTT.

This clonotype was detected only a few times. The CDR3 bases are TGTGCCAGCAGCTTCCAGGGGGCGTCACAAGAGACCCAGTACTTC. This codes for CASSFQGASQETQYF. The V call is TRBV7-2, the J call TRBJ2-5; 8 nucleotides match TRBD1. Trimming cost V 3 bases and J 2 bases; bases outside gene matches: 5. This CDR3 is 15 amino acids long. Germline CDR1 and CDR2: SGHTA and FQGNSA.

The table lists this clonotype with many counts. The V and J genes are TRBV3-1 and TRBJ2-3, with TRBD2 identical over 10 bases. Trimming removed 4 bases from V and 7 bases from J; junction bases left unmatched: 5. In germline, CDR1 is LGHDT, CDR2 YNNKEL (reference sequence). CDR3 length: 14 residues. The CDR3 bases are TGTGCCAGCAGCCCCGGGACTAGCGAAAATACGCAGTATTTT. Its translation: CASSPGTSENTQYF.

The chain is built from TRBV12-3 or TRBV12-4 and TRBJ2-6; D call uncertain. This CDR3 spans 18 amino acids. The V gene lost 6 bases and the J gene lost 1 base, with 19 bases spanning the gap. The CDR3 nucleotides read TGTGCCAGCAGCCTCGCCGCTAGTTGGGGATCTGGGGCCAACGTCCTGACTTTC. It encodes CASSLAASWGSGANVLTF.

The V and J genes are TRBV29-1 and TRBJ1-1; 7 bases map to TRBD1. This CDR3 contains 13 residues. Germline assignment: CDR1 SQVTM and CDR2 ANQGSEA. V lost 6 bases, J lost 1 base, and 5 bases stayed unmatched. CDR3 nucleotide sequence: TGCAGCGTCTTGAGACAGGGGAACACTGAAGCTTTCTTT. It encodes CSVLRQGNTEAFF.

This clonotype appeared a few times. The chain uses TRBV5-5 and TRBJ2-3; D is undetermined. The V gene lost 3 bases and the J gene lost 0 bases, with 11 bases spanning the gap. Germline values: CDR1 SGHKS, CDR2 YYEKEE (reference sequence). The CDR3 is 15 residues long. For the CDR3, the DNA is TGTGCCAGCAGCTCCGTAGCCGTTAGCACAGATACGCAGTATTTT. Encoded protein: CASSSVAVSTDTQYF.

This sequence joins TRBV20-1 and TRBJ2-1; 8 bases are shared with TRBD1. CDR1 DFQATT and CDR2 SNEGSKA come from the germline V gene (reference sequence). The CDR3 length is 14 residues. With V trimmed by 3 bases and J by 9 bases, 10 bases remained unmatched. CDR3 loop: CSARDRDGWTEQFF. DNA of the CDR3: TGCAGTGCTAGGGACAGGGATGGGTGGACTGAGCAGTTCTTC.

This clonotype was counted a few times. CDR3 in amino acids: CAWTGTDNSPLHF. CDR3 nucleotides: TGTGCCTGGACTGGGACAGATAATTCACCCCTCCACTTT. The chain carries TRBV30 and TRBJ1-6, with 7 positions matching TRBD1. The CDR3 contains 13 residues. The germline V gene has CDR1 GTSNPN and CDR2 SVGIG (reference sequence). V was pared by 4 bases and J by 5 bases, with 2 bases of the junction left unmatched. Complete variable domain (other parts from reference TRBV30 and TRBJ1-6): SQTIHQWPATLVQPVGSPLSLECTVEGTSNPNLYWYRQAAGRGLQLLFYSVGIGQISSEVPQNLSASRPQDRQFILSSKKLLLSDSGFYLCAWTGTDNSPLHFGNGTRLTVT.

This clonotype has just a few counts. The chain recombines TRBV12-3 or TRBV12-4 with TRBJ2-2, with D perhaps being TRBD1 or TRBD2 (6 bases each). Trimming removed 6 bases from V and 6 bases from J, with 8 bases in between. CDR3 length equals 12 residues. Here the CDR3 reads CASREGAGELFF. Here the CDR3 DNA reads TGTGCCAGCAGGGAGGGGGCCGGGGAGCTGTTTTTT.

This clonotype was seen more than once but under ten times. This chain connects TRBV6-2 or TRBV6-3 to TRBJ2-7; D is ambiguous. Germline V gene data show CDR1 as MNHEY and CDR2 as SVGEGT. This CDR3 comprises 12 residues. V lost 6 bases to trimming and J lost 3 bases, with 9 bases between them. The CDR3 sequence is CASSLQNYEQYF. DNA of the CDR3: TGTGCCAGCAGCCTACAGAACTACGAGCAGTACTTC.

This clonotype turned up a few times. CDR3 in amino acids: CASRLTSGSAYEQYF. CDR3 nucleotides: TGTGCCAGCAGATTAACTAGCGGGAGTGCTTACGAGCAGTACTTC. The chain is built from TRBV2 and TRBJ2-7, with 11 bases fitting TRBD2. Trimming removed 6 bases from V and 4 bases from J; junction bases left unmatched: 8. This CDR3 spans 15 amino acids. Germline loops: CDR1 SNHLY, CDR2 FYNNEI.

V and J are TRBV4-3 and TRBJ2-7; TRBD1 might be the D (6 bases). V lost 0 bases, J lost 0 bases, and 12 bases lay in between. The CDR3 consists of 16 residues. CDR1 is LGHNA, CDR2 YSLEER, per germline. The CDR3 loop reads CASSQDWDKSSYEQYF. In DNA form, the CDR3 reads TGCGCCAGCAGCCAAGATTGGGACAAGAGCTCCTACGAGCAGTACTTC.

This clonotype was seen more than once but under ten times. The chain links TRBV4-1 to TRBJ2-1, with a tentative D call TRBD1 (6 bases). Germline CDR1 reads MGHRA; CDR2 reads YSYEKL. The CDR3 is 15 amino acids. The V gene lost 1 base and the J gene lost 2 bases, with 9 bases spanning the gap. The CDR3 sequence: CASSQGRGTYNEQFF. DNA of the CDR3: TGCGCCAGCAGCCAAGGCAGGGGAACCTACAATGAGCAGTTCTTC.

The CDR3, as DNA: TGCGCCAGCAGCTTAGGTCGGGTTAGCGCCCACAATGAGCAGTTCTTC. This codes for CASSLGRVSAHNEQFF. This chain links TRBV5-1 with TRBJ2-1, with D tentatively TRBD2 (5 bases). Germline V gene sequence: CDR1 SGHRS, CDR2 YFSETQ. The CDR3 totals 16 residues. Between the trimmed V and J ends, which lost 2 bases and 5 bases, there was a span of 17 bases.

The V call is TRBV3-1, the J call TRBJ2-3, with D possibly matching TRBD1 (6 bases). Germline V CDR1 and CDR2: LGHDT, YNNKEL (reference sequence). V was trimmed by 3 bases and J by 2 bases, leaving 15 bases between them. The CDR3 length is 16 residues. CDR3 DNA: TGTGCCAGCAGCCAGGCTACTCACAGGGTCACAGATACGCAGTATTTT. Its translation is CASSQATHRVTDTQYF.

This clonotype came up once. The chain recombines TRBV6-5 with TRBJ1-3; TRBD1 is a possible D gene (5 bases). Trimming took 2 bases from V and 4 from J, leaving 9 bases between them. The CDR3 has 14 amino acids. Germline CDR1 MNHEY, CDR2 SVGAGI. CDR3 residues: CASSYGGGGNTIYF. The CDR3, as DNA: TGTGCCAGCAGTTACGGGGGAGGAGGAAACACCATATATTTT.

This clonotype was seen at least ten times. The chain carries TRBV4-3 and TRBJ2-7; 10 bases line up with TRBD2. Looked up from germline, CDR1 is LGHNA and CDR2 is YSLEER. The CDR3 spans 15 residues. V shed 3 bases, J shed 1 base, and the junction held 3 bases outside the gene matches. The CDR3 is CASSHSSGSSYEQYF. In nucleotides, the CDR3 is TGCGCCAGCAGCCACTCTAGCGGGAGTTCCTACGAGCAGTACTTC.

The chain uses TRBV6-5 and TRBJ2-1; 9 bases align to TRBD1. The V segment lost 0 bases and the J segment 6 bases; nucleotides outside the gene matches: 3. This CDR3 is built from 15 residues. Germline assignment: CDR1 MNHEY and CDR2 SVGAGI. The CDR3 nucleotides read TGTGCCAGCAGTTACTCGGACAGGGGCCCCAATGAGCAGTTCTTC. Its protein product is CASSYSDRGPNEQFF.

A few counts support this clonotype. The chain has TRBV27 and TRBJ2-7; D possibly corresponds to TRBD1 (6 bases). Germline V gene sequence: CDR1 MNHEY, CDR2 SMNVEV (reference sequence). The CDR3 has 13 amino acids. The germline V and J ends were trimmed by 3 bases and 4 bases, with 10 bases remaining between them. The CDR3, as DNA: TGTGCCAGCAGTTTCAGGGGAAGGTACGAGCAGTACTTC. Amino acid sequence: CASSFRGRYEQYF.

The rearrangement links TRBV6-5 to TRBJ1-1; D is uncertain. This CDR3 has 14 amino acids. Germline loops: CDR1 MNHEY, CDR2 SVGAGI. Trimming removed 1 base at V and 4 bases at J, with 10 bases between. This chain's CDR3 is CASSYWEGATEAFF. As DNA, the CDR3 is TGTGCCAGCAGTTACTGGGAAGGAGCCACTGAAGCTTTCTTT.

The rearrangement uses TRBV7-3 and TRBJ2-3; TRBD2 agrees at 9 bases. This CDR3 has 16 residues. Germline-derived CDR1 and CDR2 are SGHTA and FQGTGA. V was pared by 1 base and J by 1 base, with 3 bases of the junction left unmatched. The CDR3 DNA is TGTGCCAGCAGCTTAATGGAGCGGGAGGGCACAGATACGCAGTATTTT. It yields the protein CASSLMEREGTDTQYF.